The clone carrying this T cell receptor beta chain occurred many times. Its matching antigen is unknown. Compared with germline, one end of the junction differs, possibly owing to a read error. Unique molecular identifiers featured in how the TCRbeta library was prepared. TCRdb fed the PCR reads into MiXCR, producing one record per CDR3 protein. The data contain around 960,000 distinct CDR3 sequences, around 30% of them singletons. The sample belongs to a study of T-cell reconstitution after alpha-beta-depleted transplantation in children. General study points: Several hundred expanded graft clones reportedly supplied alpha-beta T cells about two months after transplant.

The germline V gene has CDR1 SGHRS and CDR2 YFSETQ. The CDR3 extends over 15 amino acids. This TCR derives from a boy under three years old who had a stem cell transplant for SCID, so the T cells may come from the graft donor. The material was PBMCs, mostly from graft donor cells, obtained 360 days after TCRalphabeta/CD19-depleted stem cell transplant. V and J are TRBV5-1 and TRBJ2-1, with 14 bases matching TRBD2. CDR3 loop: CASSLGTSGSNEQFF. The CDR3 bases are TGTGCCAGCAGCTTGGGGACTAGCGGGAGCAATGAGCAGTTCTTC.